This TCR beta chain was identified in a study of Ad26.COV2.S vaccination and SARS-CoV-2 variants. At the level of the study: Intramuscularly, Ad26.COV2.S was given either once or twice, 56 days apart.

Points on this clone: Other DNA sequences in the same sample also yield this CDR3.

Documented treatment: 15 to 20 received Ad26.COV2.S at low or high dose, single or two shots; 5 received placebo; per-sample allocation not given. Each sample was drawn 63 days after the first injection (of vaccine or placebo). It was an adult aged 18-55 years in Boston who was the donor. TCRdb keeps only in-frame clones here, not all; method: immunoSEQ multiplex PCR. The sample gives about 500,000 clones, approximately 90% of which show up once; 1.7% is in the top ten. Germline CDR1 is MDHEN and CDR2 is SYDVKM. This CDR3 is 12 amino acids long. Trimming removed 6 bases from V and 1 base from J, with 6 bases in between.

The chain uses TRBV28 and TRBJ1-1; D is unresolved. This receptor was identified in a person between 18 and 59 years old who received the Ad26.COV2.S COVID-19 vaccine or a placebo. Sequencing used peripheral blood, obtained in a trial of Ad26.COV2.S vaccine versus placebo. CDR3 sequence: CASRDPNTEAFF. In DNA, the CDR3 is TGTGCCAGCAGGGACCCGAACACTGAAGCTTTCTTT.